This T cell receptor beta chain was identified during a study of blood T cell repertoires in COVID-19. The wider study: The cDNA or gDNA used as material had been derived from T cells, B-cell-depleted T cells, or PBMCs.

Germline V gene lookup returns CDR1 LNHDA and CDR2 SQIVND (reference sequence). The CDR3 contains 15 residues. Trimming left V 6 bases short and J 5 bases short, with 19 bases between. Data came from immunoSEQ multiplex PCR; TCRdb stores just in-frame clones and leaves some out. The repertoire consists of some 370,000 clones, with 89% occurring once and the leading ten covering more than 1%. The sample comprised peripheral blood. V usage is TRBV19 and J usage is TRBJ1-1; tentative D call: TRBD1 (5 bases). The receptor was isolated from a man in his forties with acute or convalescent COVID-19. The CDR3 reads CASSSPPGVRTEAFF. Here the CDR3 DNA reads TGTGCCAGTAGCTCACCCCCGGGGGTTCGGACTGAAGCTTTCTTT.